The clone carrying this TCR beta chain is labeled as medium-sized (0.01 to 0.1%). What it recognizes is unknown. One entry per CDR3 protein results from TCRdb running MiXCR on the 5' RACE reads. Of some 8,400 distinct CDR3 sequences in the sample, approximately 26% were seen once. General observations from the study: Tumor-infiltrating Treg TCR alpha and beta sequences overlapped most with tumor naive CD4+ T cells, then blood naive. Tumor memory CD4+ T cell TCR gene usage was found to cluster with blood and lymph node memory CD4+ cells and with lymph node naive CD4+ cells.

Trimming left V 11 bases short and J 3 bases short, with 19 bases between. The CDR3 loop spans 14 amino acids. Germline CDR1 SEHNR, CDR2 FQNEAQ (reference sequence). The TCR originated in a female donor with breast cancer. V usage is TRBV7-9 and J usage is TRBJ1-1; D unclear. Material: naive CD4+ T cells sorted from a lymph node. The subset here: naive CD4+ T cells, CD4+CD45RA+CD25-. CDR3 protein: CASYSRSWDTEAFF. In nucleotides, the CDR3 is TGTGCCTCCTACAGTCGGAGTTGGGACACTGAAGCTTTCTTT.